This TCR beta chain comes out of a study of cytomegalovirus exposure and HLA in healthy donors. Across the study: A prior analysis found 117 million unique TCR beta sequences from 170 million or so T cells. Whole-study results and caveats: Most TCRs appeared rarely, but some public TCRs recurred in many donors. In an earlier analysis, about 87% or about 30%: the productive usage of most TCR beta V segments.

This PCR relied on a set of 60 Vbeta primers and 13 Jbeta primers. Libraries were prepared by immunoSEQ multiplex PCR; TCRdb keeps only in-frame clonotypes and omits some of them. The repertoire holds roughly 130,000 clones, approximately 80% seen once, with 5% to 7% in the top ten. As to this clone: Antigen specificity is unknown. Different DNA sequences within this sample yield the same CDR3.

The CDR3 loop spans 14 amino acids. CDR1 and CDR2 from the germline V gene are LNHNV and YYDKDF (reference sequence). V shed 3 bases and J shed 0 bases, with 9 bases lying between them. Donors had nominal health at sampling but likely had unrecorded immune exposures. The sequenced sample was PBMCs. The clonotype was recovered from a woman in her thirties or forties in good health and CMV-seropositive. The V call is TRBV15, the J call TRBJ2-7; D possibly corresponds to TRBD1 (6 bases). This chain's CDR3 is CATSRGDISYEQYF. The CDR3 nucleotides are TGTGCCACCAGCAGGGGGGACATCTCCTACGAGCAGTACTTC.